This T cell receptor beta chain was found in a study of CD8 T cells in ankylosing spondylitis. This clonotype was found many times. Its specificity is unknown. With 4 bases removed from V and 1 base from J, the gap between germline ends came to 12 bases. The CDR3 sequence is 16 residues long. The V gene's germline CDR1 is KGHDR and CDR2 SFDVKD. Study-wide results and caveats: A TCR beta motif of about 8 highly homologous variants appeared characteristic of ankylosing spondylitis blood. Clones linked to disease, bearing a CD8+ phenotype, were relatively rare in peripheral blood.

Using quantitative 5'-RACE with molecular barcodes, the authors made TCR beta libraries. MiXCR, applied by TCRdb to the 5' RACE reads, yields one record per CDR3 protein. The sample includes 200,000 to 250,000 distinct CDR3 sequences, around 18% of them seen just once. The chain employs TRBV24-1 and TRBJ2-2, with a tentative D call TRBD1 (5 bases). This receptor was taken from a male donor with ankylosing spondylitis. The sequencing input was blood, either unsorted or a sorted T cell fraction (not recorded which). The CDR3 coding sequence is TGTGCCACCAGTGACCTCGGACACCAGAACACCGGGGAGCTGTTTTTT. Protein: CATSDLGHQNTGELFF.